A selection of T cell receptor beta chains follows, all from one sample in a study of CD8 T cells in Susac syndrome. TCRdb independently ran MiXCR on the immunoSEQ multiplex PCR reads; one entry per CDR3 protein. The sample has 150,000 to 200,000 distinct CDR3 sequences; approximately 94% are singletons. Sequences were obtained from CD4+ T cells from PBMCs. The receptors stem from a human donor in good health. Each CDR3 is given with its conserved first and last residue. A D gene is named only where the DNA matches it firmly. A row's size may be missing; if present it is once, few, many or a size class.

d_gene	j_gene	abundance	v_gene	CDR3aa	CDR3nt
-	TRBJ1-6	-	TRBV27	CASSLSRRLGALSPLHF	TGTGCCAGCAGTTTATCGCGGAGGCTTGGGGCCCTTTCACCCCTCCACTTT
TRBD1	TRBJ2-1	-	TRBV3-1	CASSPQGTGSYNEQFF	TGTGCCAGCAGCCCGCAGGGGACAGGGAGTTACAATGAGCAGTTCTTC
-	TRBJ1-5	-	TRBV6-1	CASRLGGQPQHF	TGTGCCAGCAGGTTAGGCGGTCAGCCCCAGCATTTT
TRBD2	TRBJ2-3	-	TRBV7-3	CASSLDSGIRDTQYF	TGTGCCAGCAGCCTGGATAGCGGGATTAGAGATACGCAGTATTTT
-	TRBJ1-6	-	TRBV12-2	CASRPRVDNSPLHF	TGTGCAAGTCGCCCCCGGGTGGATAATTCACCCCTCCACTTT
TRBD2	TRBJ2-5	-	TRBV27	CASSSLAGGPETQYF	TGTGCCAGCAGTTCCCTAGCGGGGGGGCCAGAGACCCAGTACTTC
-	TRBJ2-5	-	TRBV28	CASSVQRETQYF	TGTGCCAGCAGTGTGCAGAGGGAGACCCAGTACTTC
-	TRBJ2-2	-	TRBV6-2/TRBV6-3	CASSWDPAGLNTGELFF	TGTGCCAGCAGTTGGGACCCCGCGGGGTTGAACACCGGGGAGCTGTTTTTT
-	TRBJ1-3	-	TRBV29-1	CSVGWVTSSGNTIYF	TGCAGCGTTGGGTGGGTGACATCTTCTGGAAACACCATATATTTT
-	TRBJ1-1	-	TRBV27	CASSLLRDSTEAFF	TGTGCCAGCAGCCTCCTCAGGGATAGCACTGAAGCTTTCTTT
TRBD2	TRBJ2-2	-	TRBV12-3/TRBV12-4	CASSGAVKAGDTGELFF	TGTGCCAGCAGTGGGGCTGTTAAAGCGGGGGATACCGGGGAGCTGTTTTTT
-	TRBJ2-4	-	TRBV6-6	CAISRGFNIQYF	TGTGCCATCTCTAGGGGGTTTAACATTCAGTACTTC
-	TRBJ2-1	few	TRBV27	CASSLGPPYNEQFF	TGTGCCAGCAGTTTAGGTCCTCCTTACAATGAGCAGTTCTTC
-	TRBJ2-3	-	TRBV7-2	CASSPTTRIDTQYF	TGTGCCAGCAGCCCGACGACTAGGATAGATACGCAGTATTTT
-	TRBJ1-2	-	TRBV12-3/TRBV12-4	CASLPLAPRGYTF	TGTGCCAGTTTACCCCTGGCCCCTCGTGGCTACACCTTC
-	TRBJ2-1	few	TRBV12-3/TRBV12-4	CASSLSASYNEQFF	TGTGCCAGCAGTTTATCGGCCTCCTACAATGAGCAGTTCTTC
-	TRBJ1-5	-	TRBV5-5	CASSPNQPQHF	TGTGCCAGCAGTCCAAATCAGCCCCAGCATTTT
TRBD2	TRBJ2-3	-	TRBV2	CASTARAGGRADTQYF	TGTGCCAGTACCGCCCGAGCGGGGGGGCGGGCAGATACGCAGTATTTT
-	TRBJ2-1	-	TRBV3-1	CASNAGASGLLNYYNEQFF	TGTGCCAGCAACGCGGGGGCTAGCGGACTCCTCAACTACTACAATGAGCAGTTCTTC
TRBD1	TRBJ2-7	-	TRBV19	CASSKGETGPRRQYF	TGTGCCAGTAGTAAGGGAGAGACAGGGCCGAGGAGGCAGTACTTC
-	TRBJ2-5	-	TRBV5-1	CASSLGLPRETQYF	TGCGCCAGCAGCTTGGGACTACCAAGAGAGACCCAGTACTTC
-	TRBJ1-6	-	TRBV4-3	CASSQDARDPRTPLHF	TGCGCCAGCAGCCAAGATGCCCGAGACCCTCGAACACCCCTCCACTTT
TRBD2	TRBJ2-3	-	TRBV6-2/TRBV6-3	CASSDPGGSTDTQYF	TGTGCCAGCAGTGACCCGGGGGGAAGCACAGATACGCAGTATTTT
TRBD1	TRBJ1-6	-	TRBV20-1	CSVGQEYSPLHF	TGCAGTGTTGGACAGGAGTATTCACCCCTCCACTTT
-	TRBJ2-3	-	TRBV29-1	CSARGVRESTDTQYF	TGCAGCGCCAGAGGCGTCAGGGAAAGTACAGATACGCAGTATTTT
-	TRBJ1-2	-	TRBV5-6	CASSFFQQGYGYTF	TGTGCCAGCAGCTTCTTTCAACAGGGCTATGGCTACACCTTC
-	TRBJ2-5	-	TRBV20-1	CSARFVGQETQYF	TGCAGTGCCCGGTTTGTGGGACAAGAGACCCAGTACTTC
-	TRBJ2-3	-	TRBV12-3/TRBV12-4	CASSPTRNTQYF	TGTGCCAGCAGTCCCACCAGAAATACGCAGTATTTT
-	TRBJ1-2	once	TRBV4-1	CASSQGGQIYGYTF	TGCGCCAGCAGCCAAGGTGGGCAAATCTATGGCTACACCTTC
-	TRBJ2-2	-	TRBV11-1	CASSPQGARSTGELFF	TGTGCCAGCAGCCCGCAGGGAGCCCGGAGCACCGGGGAGCTGTTTTTT
-	TRBJ2-4	-	TRBV25-1	CASASGLAAGAKNIQYF	TGTGCCAGCGCCAGTGGATTAGCGGCTGGGGCCAAAAACATTCAGTACTTC
-	TRBJ2-2	-	TRBV5-1	CASSLAQDYGELFF	TGCGCCAGCAGCTTGGCCCAGGACTACGGGGAGCTGTTTTTT
-	TRBJ2-7	-	TRBV5-1	CASSPFGLEQYF	TGCGCCAGCAGCCCCTTTGGCCTCGAGCAGTACTTC
-	TRBJ1-1	-	TRBV7-8	CASSLKTEAFF	TGTGCCAGCAGCTTAAAGACTGAAGCTTTCTTT
TRBD1	TRBJ1-6	-	TRBV12-3/TRBV12-4	CASSLRTGANSPLHF	TGTGCCAGCAGTCTGAGGACAGGGGCAAATTCACCCCTCCACTTT
-	TRBJ2-3	-	TRBV3-1	CASSQDQGGPRTQYF	TGTGCCAGCAGCCAAGATCAAGGCGGGCCGCGTACGCAGTATTTT
-	TRBJ2-2	-	TRBV7-9	CASSFRKSRETGELFF	TGTGCCAGCAGCTTTCGAAAGAGCAGGGAGACCGGGGAGCTGTTTTTT
-	TRBJ2-7	-	TRBV5-1	CASSYGRPTYEQYF	TGCGCCAGCAGCTATGGCAGACCTACCTACGAGCAGTACTTC
-	TRBJ2-1	-	TRBV7-2	CASSLFGGPNEQFF	TGTGCCAGCAGCTTATTTGGCGGGCCCAATGAGCAGTTCTTC
TRBD1	TRBJ2-1	few	TRBV6-6	CASSSGTGGYNEQFF	TGTGCCAGCAGCTCCGGGACAGGCGGATACAATGAGCAGTTCTTC
TRBD1	TRBJ1-5	-	TRBV28	CASSFGTALLAQHF	TGTGCCAGCAGCTTCGGGACAGCTCTATTGGCCCAGCATTTT
TRBD2	TRBJ2-1	-	TRBV9	CASSVGGGASNEQFF	TGTGCCAGCAGCGTTGGCGGGGGGGCCTCCAATGAGCAGTTCTTC
-	TRBJ2-4	-	TRBV7-9	CASSLGSQGAKNIQYF	TGTGCCAGCAGCTTAGGCAGCCAGGGAGCCAAAAACATTCAGTACTTC
-	TRBJ1-6	-	TRBV20-1	CSAATGSSYNSPLHF	TGCAGTGCTGCTACAGGGAGCTCCTATAATTCACCCCTCCACTTT
-	TRBJ2-1	-	TRBV24-1	CATTQGGGQFF	TGTGCCACCACACAAGGGGGGGGCCAGTTCTTC
-	TRBJ2-2	-	TRBV5-1	CASSAGGPGELFF	TGCGCCAGCAGCGCCGGCGGTCCCGGGGAGCTGTTTTTT